This TCR beta chain was sequenced for a study of blood T cells in healthy people across ages (dated by TCRdb to between 2015 and 2017). As for the study more broadly: In model experiments, roughly one uniquely barcoded TCR beta cDNA molecule per two T cells was captured by template switching. Using deep sequencing normalized with unique cDNA molecular identifiers, the study measured how TCR beta repertoire diversity changes with age. To avoid experimental bias, donors of different ages were randomly spread across the sequencing lanes. The donors were split into four age groups: young (average around 17 years), middle-aged (around 37), aged (approximately 59) and long-lived (about 82). The study analyzed two additional independent replicas of 1 million unique cDNA reads from the same blood draw for two donors, one aged 18 to 29 and one aged 80 or older.

From V the trimming removes 6 bases and from J it removes 3 bases, while the gene matches leave 11 bases of the junction unaccounted for. The germline V gene (reference sequence) provides CDR1 MNHNY and CDR2 SVGAGI. Its CDR3 holds 16 amino acids, cysteine through phenylalanine. The read is trimmed to its CDR3 DNA, 48 bases read in frame from base 1. Findings and caveats that apply to the study as a whole: Estimates of total diversity based on one million sequenced T cells were regarded as lower bounds and as underestimates. Observed TCR beta diversity correlated strongly with the percentage of naive T cells measured by flow cytometry. As age increased, observed TCR beta diversity per million T cells dropped in a roughly linear way, and a significant reduction was already evident by age roughly 36. Since profiling was done on bulk unsorted PBMCs, naive and antigen-experienced compartments could not be conclusively compared. Compared with the aged group, the long-lived group had more naive CD4+ T cells, fewer expanded clones and increased TCR diversity, suggesting age selection. Because the CMV infection status of the donors was unknown, age-related changes in expanded clonotypes may potentially have been confounded.

The roughly 38 donors, aged about 6 to 95 years, were systemically healthy Caucasian individuals from Russia. Approximately 9.3 milliliters of peripheral blood were drawn from each donor into EDTA-treated Vacutainer tubes. Ficoll-Paque density-gradient centrifugation was used to isolate PBMCs, with at least 7 million per sample. Total RNA, at least 5.5 micrograms per sample, was extracted from PBMCs with Trizol reagent. For every donor, an aliquot of PBMCs went through flow cytometry to measure the percentages of naive CD45RAhigh/CD27high T cells. Turning to this clonotype: The antigen it binds to is not known. Qualities for individual bases were not recorded, and no much larger clone is one base off.

The library came from 5' RACE. Data came from an Illumina HiSeq 2500. A second roughly 6 to 11 cycle PCR used a sample-barcoded 5' primer and a J-beta primer mix. A unique molecular identifier was introduced onto each TCR beta cDNA molecule by a template-switch 5' adaptor carrying 12 random nucleotides. Each sample yielded at least 3 million CDR3-containing paired-end reads. First-strand cDNA synthesis was performed from all RNA using the Mint cDNA synthesis kit, with priming by a TRBC-specific oligonucleotide. After uracil-DNA glycosylase treatment, a first 18-cycle PCR used universal primers M1SS and BC2_uni_R on all cDNA. The authors' analysis ran thus. Each sample was normalized by randomly selecting 1 million high-quality reads, each carrying a distinct molecular identifier. Instead of being binned into consensus sequences, reads that shared molecular identifiers were thrown out. MiTCR, set to a Q25 quality threshold and the strictest error-elimination algorithm, was used for CDR3 identification, clonotype clustering and error correction. A nonparametric unseen species model with Euler transformation was used to estimate a lower bound on total TCR beta diversity. The public reads were reanalyzed by TCRdb: fastp trimming at Q25, MiXCR alignment, in-frame beta chains only. Merged by CDR3 protein, the rows form single entries marked with the most common genes and DNA. The V and J calls follow TCRdb's processing rather than the paper's. Here the sample has about 1.7 million distinct CDR3 sequences; 28% occur a single time. The biggest ten clones account for over 7% of the sample.

Material for sequencing was blood. The chain couples TRBV6-6 to TRBJ1-1; 9 middle bases align to TRBD1. The sequence was obtained from a woman aged 30 to 39 in good health. Read as DNA, the sequence is TGTGCCAGCAGCCAGGGACAGGGTAGGGGGGACACTGAAGCTTTCTTT. This encodes CASSQGQGRGDTEAFF.